This T cell receptor (beta chain) was documented in a study of chemoradiotherapy in HPV16-positive cancers. The repertoire was sequenced with immunoSEQ multiplex PCR; TCRdb's copy has only in-frame clones and lacks some. The sample has just under 40,000 clones, approximately 73% seen once. General study results and limits: Candidate HPV-specific clones and E7-related TCR motifs grew in tumor during treatment. HPV-responsive T-cell expansion during chemoradiotherapy was linked to improved recurrence-free survival in HPV16-positive patients.

A note on this clone: Antigen specificity is unknown.

This receptor was identified in a human donor with HPV-associated anogenital cancer. Sequenced material: blood, taken from a patient who underwent chemoradiotherapy.

Written as DNA, the CDR3 is TGCGCCAGCAGCTTCCAAGAGACCCAGTACTTC. Protein sequence: CASSFQETQYF. V and J are TRBV5-1 and TRBJ2-5; D uncertain. Trimming left V 2 bases short and J 1 base short, with 0 bases between. This CDR3 contains 11 residues. Germline loops: CDR1 SGHRS, CDR2 YFSETQ. Full variable domain (missing parts from reference TRBV5-1 and TRBJ2-5): KAGVTQTPRYLIKTRGQQVTLSCSPISGHRSVSWYQQTPGQGLQFLFEYFSETQRNKGNFPGRFSGRQFSNSRSEMNVSTLELGDSALYLCASSFQETQYFGPGTRLLVL.